One and the same sample provided the 7 T cell receptor beta chains below, sequenced in a study of shared T cell receptors in the human thymus. Here immunoSEQ multiplex PCR was the method, and the copy in TCRdb shows in-frame clones only, minus some. The sample holds approximately 760,000 clones, 80% to 90% seen once. These data also featured in a second study, about human thymus T cells.

Material: thymocytes. The receptors derive from a girl less than two years old with a congenital heart defect.

CDR3 residues: CASSLAARGWGQNTEAFF. For the CDR3, the DNA is TGTGCCAGCAGCTTAGCTGCCAGGGGGTGGGGACAGAACACTGAAGCTTTCTTT. The rearrangement joins TRBV7-9 to TRBJ1-1, with TRBD1 matching 7 bases. The junction had 11 bases not matched to a gene; V was cut back by 0 bases and J by 1 base. Germline V gene sequence: CDR1 SEHNR, CDR2 FQNEAQ (reference sequence). The CDR3 runs to 18 residues.

The CDR3 region has the DNA TGTGCCAGCAGTACGAAGACAGGAACAAACGAGCAGTACTTC. Translating gives CASSTKTGTNEQYF. The chain combines TRBV6-1 with TRBJ2-7; possible D gene TRBD1, 6 bases. Looked up from germline, CDR1 is MNHNS and CDR2 is SASEGT. Trimming cost V 5 bases and J 5 bases, with 16 bases left between them. This CDR3 region has 14 residues.

This chain joins TRBV19 and TRBJ2-7, with no clear D. The CDR3 has 16 residues. V was shortened by 0 bases and J by 1 base, with 13 bases between the two germline ends. Germline values: CDR1 LNHDA, CDR2 SQIVND (reference sequence). Here the CDR3 DNA reads TGTGCCAGTAGTATAGATCCCAGGCTGCCTTCCTACGAGCAGTACTTC. Amino acids: CASSIDPRLPSYEQYF.

This rearrangement joins TRBV11-2 to TRBJ1-4; 7 bases fit TRBD1. In germline, CDR1 is SGHAT, CDR2 FQNNGV. V lost 1 base to trimming and J lost 4 bases; unmatched junction nucleotides: 6. The CDR3 contains 16 residues. CDR3 DNA sequence: TGTGCCAGCAGCTTAGGGGGGACAGTGAATAATGAAAAACTGTTTTTT. The encoded protein is CASSLGGTVNNEKLFF.

J is TRBJ1-1 and V is TRBV28; D is undetermined. Germline values: CDR1 MDHEN, CDR2 SYDVKM. V gave up 7 bases and J gave up 1 base, with 10 bases separating them. The CDR3 is made up of 13 amino acids. The CDR3 DNA reads TGTGCCAGCATCTCCGCAGAGAACACTGAAGCTTTCTTT. This gives the protein CASISAENTEAFF.

The rearrangement uses TRBV14 and TRBJ1-1; 8 nucleotides align to TRBD1. With V trimmed by 4 bases and J by 5 bases, 6 bases remained unmatched. Germline V CDR1 and CDR2: SGHDN, FVKESK. CDR3 length: 14 amino acids. CDR3 protein: CASSLQGARTEAFF. The CDR3 DNA reads TGTGCCAGCAGCCTCCAGGGGGCGCGGACTGAAGCTTTCTTT.

The chain employs TRBV27 and TRBJ2-1; 14 bases are a match to TRBD2. Germline V gives CDR1 MNHEY, CDR2 SMNVEV (reference sequence). The CDR3 is 16 amino acids. The ends lost 5 bases at V and 6 bases at J; junction bases unmatched: 6. The CDR3 spells CASSAGTSGGANEQFF. The CDR3 DNA reads TGTGCCAGCAGTGCCGGGACTAGCGGGGGTGCCAATGAGCAGTTCTTC.